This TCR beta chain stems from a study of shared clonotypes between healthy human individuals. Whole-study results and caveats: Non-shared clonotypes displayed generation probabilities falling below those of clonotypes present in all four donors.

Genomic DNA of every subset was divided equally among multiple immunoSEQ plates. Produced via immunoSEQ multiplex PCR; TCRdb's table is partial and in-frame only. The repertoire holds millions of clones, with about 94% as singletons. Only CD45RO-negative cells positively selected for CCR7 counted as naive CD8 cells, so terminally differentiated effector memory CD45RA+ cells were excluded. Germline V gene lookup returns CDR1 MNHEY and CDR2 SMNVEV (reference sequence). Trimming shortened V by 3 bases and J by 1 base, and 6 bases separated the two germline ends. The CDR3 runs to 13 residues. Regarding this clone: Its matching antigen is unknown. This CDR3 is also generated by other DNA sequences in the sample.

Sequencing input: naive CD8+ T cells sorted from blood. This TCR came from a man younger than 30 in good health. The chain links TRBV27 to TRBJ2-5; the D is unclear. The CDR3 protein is CASSFLGQETQYF. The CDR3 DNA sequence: TGTGCCAGCAGTTTTCTGGGCCAAGAGACCCAGTACTTC.